These 10 T cell receptor beta chains originate from one sample sequenced in a study of blood T cell repertoires in COVID-19. Assay used: immunoSEQ multiplex PCR; TCRdb lists only in-frame clones, some missing. This sample has about 230,000 clones, with 65% to 85% found just once. Source material: peripheral blood. These receptors were collected from a woman aged 80 or over with acute or convalescent COVID-19.

The chain joins TRBV7-8 to TRBJ2-5; 8 bases match TRBD1. This CDR3 comprises 13 residues. The V and J ends lost 4 bases and 5 bases, in that order; junction bases with no gene match: 3. CDR1 and CDR2 (germline): SGHVS, FQNEAQ. The chain's CDR3 is CASSSDRVETQYF. The CDR3 bases are TGTGCCAGCAGCTCGGACAGGGTGGAGACCCAGTACTTC.

The count of this clone is one. The chain uses TRBV6-6 and TRBJ2-1; 9 bases line up with TRBD2. The CDR3 runs 20 residues. V gave up 6 bases and J gave up 0 bases; unmatched junction bases: 18. Germline CDR1 reads MNHNY; CDR2 reads SVGAGI (reference sequence). In nucleotides, the CDR3 is TGTGCCAGCAGCCCCTCAATCGGAGCGGGAGGTCGGGGCTCCTACAATGAGCAGTTCTTC. It yields the protein CASSPSIGAGGRGSYNEQFF.

The CDR3 DNA reads as TGTGCCAGCAGCCCAGGCCCGCCTGAAGCTTTCTTT. As protein: CASSPGPPEAFF. The chain uses TRBV7-9 and TRBJ1-1; no definite D call. This CDR3 contains 12 residues. Germline CDR1 reads SEHNR; CDR2 reads FQNEAQ (reference sequence). V dropped 5 bases and J dropped 6 bases, with 10 bases sitting between them. Full variable domain (remainder filled in from reference TRBV7-9 and TRBJ1-1): DTGVSQNPRHKITKRGQNVTFRCDPISEHNRLYWYRQTLGQGPEFLTYFQNEAQLEKSRLLSDRFSAERPKGSFSTLEIQRTEQGDSAMYLCASSPGPPEAFFGQGTRLTVV.

This clone occurred a few times. This sequence joins TRBV11-2 and TRBJ2-3; 14 bases are a match to TRBD2. The CDR3 loop spans 17 amino acids. The V segment lost 5 bases and the J segment 6 bases; nucleotides outside the gene matches: 10. Germline V gene data show CDR1 as SGHAT and CDR2 as FQNNGV. The CDR3 spells CASSRSGLAGGVDTQYF. For the CDR3, the DNA is TGTGCCAGCAGCAGGTCCGGACTAGCGGGGGGAGTGGATACGCAGTATTTT.

This rearrangement joins TRBV6-1 to TRBJ2-6; TRBD2 might be the D (7 bases). With 3 bases removed from V and 4 bases from J, the gap between germline ends came to 13 bases. The CDR3 is 16 amino acids. Germline CDR1 MNHNS, CDR2 SASEGT. The CDR3 sequence: CASSENRGAGANVLTF. The CDR3 DNA reads TGTGCCAGCAGTGAGAATCGGGGGGCCGGGGCCAACGTCCTGACTTTC.

This chain links TRBV5-1 with TRBJ2-3, with a weak D call TRBD2 (6 bases). Germline CDR1 SGHRS, CDR2 YFSETQ. The CDR3 covers 16 residues. Deletions cut 4 bases from V and 0 bases from J, with 15 bases between. CDR3: CASSAISGASTDTQYF. The CDR3 region has the DNA TGCGCCAGCAGCGCAATTAGCGGAGCTAGCACAGATACGCAGTATTTT.

The V and J genes are TRBV7-2 and TRBJ1-1; D remains unclear. The germline gives CDR1 SGHTA, CDR2 FQGNSA. The CDR3 length is 17 residues. Trimming cost V 5 bases and J 9 bases, with 28 bases left between them. In DNA form, the CDR3 reads TGTGCCAGCAGCGACAATATTGCCGGGAATATTTGGCAAAAAGCTTTCTTT. It specifies CASSDNIAGNIWQKAFF.

The V gene is TRBV18, the J gene TRBJ1-2; D remains ambiguous. V dropped 2 bases and J dropped 4 bases, with 11 bases sitting between them. In germline, CDR1 is KGHSH, CDR2 LQKENI. CDR3 length: 14 amino acids. The CDR3 DNA reads as TGTGCCAGCTCACCAAAGCGTACGGGCTATGGCTACACCTTC. It translates to CASSPKRTGYGYTF.

V usage is TRBV3-1 (or the pseudogene TRBV3-2) and J usage is TRBJ2-7; D is perhaps TRBD2 (5 bases). Germline CDR1 reads LGHDT; CDR2 reads YNNKEL (reference sequence). The CDR3 has 14 amino acids. V gave up 0 bases and J gave up 3 bases, with 9 bases separating them. In DNA, the CDR3 is TGTGCCAGCAGCCAAGATGTAGGAGGCTACGAGCAGTACTTC. It yields the protein CASSQDVGGYEQYF.

The chain couples TRBV3-1 (or the pseudogene TRBV3-2) to TRBJ1-1, with 9 bases lining up with TRBD1. Germline-derived CDR1 and CDR2 are LGHDT and YNNKEL (reference sequence). CDR3 length equals 15 residues. J lost 4 bases, V lost 2 bases, and 5 bases had no gene match. CDR3 DNA: TGTGCCAGCAGCCAAAACAGGGGGCCCACCACTGAAGCTTTCTTT. It encodes CASSQNRGPTTEAFF.